Detailed here is one T cell receptor (beta chain). The CDR3 is 15 amino acids. V dropped 0 bases and J dropped 6; count of bases not matched to a gene: 6. Germline assignment: CDR1 MNHEY and CDR2 SVGAGI. The sample is drawn from a study of blood T cell repertoires in COVID-19. Across the study: In each case, the material was cDNA or gDNA derived from T cells, B-cell-depleted T cells, or PBMCs.

Using immunoSEQ multiplex PCR, the repertoire was profiled, and TCRdb retains in-frame clones only, with some absent. The table lists some 100,000 clones, approximately 90% of them singletons. This sequence was found in a human donor in a cohort sampled during active COVID-19. The V gene is TRBV6-5, the J gene TRBJ2-7; 9 bases are shared with TRBD1. The material sequenced was peripheral blood. The CDR3 protein is CASSYSGQGPLEQYF. The CDR3 DNA reads as TGTGCCAGCAGTTACTCGGGACAGGGCCCCCTCGAGCAGTACTTC.